This T cell receptor beta chain was sequenced for a study of blood T cell repertoires in COVID-19. Study-wide background: Acute-phase and convalescent COVID-19 samples originated in the United States, Italy and Spain. T cells, B-cell-depleted T cells, or PBMCs supplied cDNA or gDNA.

In the authors' workflow: Amplification of reference gene primers provided the estimated nucleated cell counts. The assay was immunoSEQ multiplex PCR, and TCRdb's table has in-frame clones only and misses some. That table gives V, J and clone size, and the DNA gave D and trimming. The sample consists of about 320,000 clones, roughly 85% of them appearing once. The sequence was collected from a human donor in a cohort sampled during active COVID-19. The sample was peripheral blood.

The CDR3 is CASSWGTVEEKLFF. The CDR3 bases are TGCGCCAGCAGCTGGGGGACAGTGGAGGAAAAACTGTTTTTT. The chain has TRBV5-1 and TRBJ1-4; 7 bases map to TRBD1. V shed 3 bases, J shed 8 bases, and the junction held 7 bases outside the gene matches. The germline gives CDR1 SGHRS, CDR2 YFSETQ. The CDR3 contains 14 residues.